Below are 32 T cell receptor beta chains sequenced from a single sample in a study of cytomegalovirus exposure and HLA in healthy donors. PCR was performed using 60 Vbeta and 13 Jbeta primers. Data came from immunoSEQ multiplex PCR; TCRdb stores just in-frame clones and leaves some out. The sample includes 130,000 to 150,000 clones, roughly 79% of them seen just once. Sequenced: PBMCs. The receptors were sampled from a woman in her 30s in good health and CMV-seronegative.

The V and J genes are TRBV9 and TRBJ2-6, with D tentatively TRBD2 (5 bases). Germline CDR1 is SGDLS and CDR2 is YYNGEE. V gave up 3 bases and J gave up 1 base, with 14 bases separating them. This CDR3 spans 17 amino acids. CDR3 region: CASSASRGGSGANVLTF. The CDR3 nucleotides are TGTGCCAGCAGCGCCTCGCGAGGAGGATCTGGGGCCAACGTCCTGACTTTC.

This chain joins TRBV6-5 and TRBJ1-1; 8 bases are a match to TRBD1. V gave up 1 base and J gave up 1 base; unmatched junction bases: 5. In germline, CDR1 is MNHEY, CDR2 SVGAGI. This CDR3 comprises 16 residues. The CDR3 loop is CASSYLTGVENTEAFF. CDR3 sequence (DNA): TGTGCCAGCAGTTACTTGACAGGGGTAGAGAACACTGAAGCTTTCTTT.

The chain links TRBV7-9 to TRBJ1-1, with a tentative D call TRBD1 (5 bases). Trimming pared 8 bases from V and 5 bases from J, leaving 12 bases between. CDR3 size: 12 residues. The germline CDR1 and CDR2 sequences are SEHNR and FQNEAQ (reference sequence). The CDR3 region is CASLRRGTEAFF. In nucleotides, the CDR3 is TGTGCCAGCCTTCGGAGGGGAACTGAAGCTTTCTTT.

The chain couples TRBV13 to TRBJ1-1; TRBD1 agrees at 7 bases. Germline V lookup: CDR1 PRHDT, CDR2 FYEKMQ (reference sequence). This CDR3 has 13 residues. The ends lost 3 bases at V and 7 bases at J; junction bases unmatched: 5. This CDR3 reads CASSFTGTDEAFF. The CDR3 DNA reads TGTGCCAGCAGCTTTACCGGGACAGATGAAGCTTTCTTT.

Comments on this clone: The junction and the germline gene differ at one end; a read error may be behind it. CDR3 bases: TGCGCCAGCAGCTTGGACGCTGCCATCTTGGCTCCCATTTTT. It encodes CASSLDAAILAPIF. The V call is TRBV5-1, the J call TRBJ1-4; D not resolved. The CDR3 extends over 14 amino acids. Germline-derived CDR1 and CDR2 are SGHRS and YFSETQ.

This clone was seen once. V is TRBV27 and J is TRBJ2-7, with a possible D match to TRBD2 (5 bases). Trimming left V 2 bases short and J 5 bases short, with 22 bases between. Per the germline V gene, CDR1 is MNHEY and CDR2 is SMNVEV (reference sequence). The CDR3 is 17 amino acids. The CDR3 region is CASSLQPGGRWGHEQYF. The DNA of the CDR3 is TGTGCCAGCAGTTTACAACCGGGTGGGAGATGGGGTCACGAGCAGTACTTC.

This chain's CDR3 is CAWTRSNSEEKLFF. The CDR3 DNA sequence: TGTGCCTGGACCCGATCAAACTCGGAGGAAAAACTGTTTTTT. This chain connects TRBV30 to TRBJ1-4; no clear D gene. Trimming stripped 4 bases from V and 8 bases from J, with 17 bases between. Per the germline V gene, CDR1 is GTSNPN and CDR2 is SVGIG (reference sequence). The CDR3 is made up of 14 amino acids.

The chain joins TRBV2 to TRBJ1-2; tentative D call: TRBD1 (6 bases). Per germline, CDR1 SNHLY and CDR2 FYNNEI. Trimming took 8 bases from V and 3 from J, leaving 13 bases between them. CDR3 length equals 13 residues. Here the CDR3 reads CASLQGFDYGYTF. CDR3 nucleotide sequence: TGTGCCAGCCTCCAGGGGTTCGACTATGGCTACACCTTC. The complete variable domain, with remaining parts taken from reference TRBV2 and TRBJ1-2, reads EPEVTQTPSHQVTQMGQEVILRCVPISNHLYFYWYRQILGQKVEFLVSFYNNEISEKSEIFDDQFSVERPDGSNFTLKIRSTKLEDSAMYFCASLQGFDYGYTFGSGTRLTVV.

The chain employs TRBV27 and TRBJ1-4; D unclear. Trimming pared 3 bases from V and 4 bases from J, leaving 9 bases between. Germline V gives CDR1 MNHEY, CDR2 SMNVEV (reference sequence). The CDR3 is 14 residues long. CDR3 in amino acids: CASSFTGFNEKLFF. The CDR3 DNA reads TGTGCCAGCAGTTTTACGGGGTTTAATGAAAAACTGTTTTTT.

This chain joins TRBV5-6 and TRBJ1-6; unclear D gene. CDR1 and CDR2 (germline): SGHDT, YYEEEE. Trimming shortened V by 5 bases and J by 4 bases, and 16 bases separated the two germline ends. The CDR3 has 16 amino acids. The CDR3 here is CASRIAGGLYNSPLHF. CDR3 coding DNA: TGTGCCAGCAGAATTGCAGGAGGTCTTTATAATTCACCCCTCCACTTT.

This chain joins TRBV29-1 and TRBJ1-2; D unclear. The V gene lost 7 bases and the J gene lost 0 bases, with 12 bases spanning the gap. The germline V gene has CDR1 SQVTM and CDR2 ANQGSEA. CDR3 length: 13 amino acids. DNA for the CDR3: TGCAGCGCTCTGACACCTCCTAACTATGGCTACACCTTC. Amino acid sequence: CSALTPPNYGYTF.

This clone came up a few times. J is TRBJ1-1 and V is TRBV28; TRBD1 aligns across 7 bases. With 7 bases clipped from V and 4 bases from J, the junction kept 12 bases outside the gene matches. Germline V CDR1 and CDR2: MDHEN, SYDVKM. The CDR3 spans 15 residues. CDR3 region: CASTSGGSKSTEAFF. The CDR3 coding sequence is TGTGCCAGCACCTCAGGGGGATCTAAGTCCACTGAAGCTTTCTTT. The variable domain in full, with the rest retrieved from reference TRBV28 and TRBJ1-1, is DVKVTQSSRYLVKRTGEKVFLECVQDMDHENMFWYRQDPGLGLRLIYFSYDVKMKEKGDIPEGYSVSREKKERFSLILESASTNQTSMYLCASTSGGSKSTEAFFGQGTRLTVV.

The J gene is TRBJ1-1, the V gene TRBV6-5; D call uncertain. The CDR3 runs 11 residues. V was shortened by 6 bases and J by 0 bases, with 2 bases between the two germline ends. Germline CDR1 MNHEY, CDR2 SVGAGI. CDR3 sequence (DNA): TGTGCCAGCAGCATGAACACTGAAGCTTTCTTT. As protein: CASSMNTEAFF.

The chain joins TRBV5-8 to TRBJ2-2; D unclear. Germline CDR1 is SGHTS and CDR2 is YDEGEE. CDR3 size: 13 residues. V lost 4 bases and J lost 5, with 9 bases in between. The DNA for the CDR3 is TGTGCCAGCAGCGTACTGGTGACCGGGGAGCTGTTTTTT. Protein: CASSVLVTGELFF.

The genes are TRBV9 and TRBJ1-1; D is unresolved. The CDR3 is 14 residues long. From germline, CDR1 is SGDLS and CDR2 YYNGEE. Trimming removed 4 bases at V and 6 bases at J, with 16 bases between. The CDR3 nucleotides read TGTGCCAGCAGCACACGTCAAGAGGGTCCTGAAGCTTTCTTT. As protein: CASSTRQEGPEAFF.

This clone was seen only a few times. The V call is TRBV11-2, the J call TRBJ1-1; 7 nucleotides agree with TRBD1. Germline trimming cut 4 bases from V and 8 bases from J; bases unmatched to any gene: 13. The CDR3 contains 15 residues. Germline-derived CDR1 and CDR2 are SGHAT and FQNNGV. The CDR3 sequence: CASSSTYRGGVEAFF. Here the CDR3 DNA reads TGTGCCAGCAGCTCTACTTACAGGGGTGGTGTGGAAGCTTTCTTT.

This clone is a singleton in its sample. The chain employs TRBV5-1 and TRBJ1-1, with D possibly matching TRBD1 (5 bases). Germline V gene lookup returns CDR1 SGHRS and CDR2 YFSETQ. The CDR3 runs 15 residues. V shed 6 bases and J shed 1 base, with 16 bases lying between them. The CDR3 region has the DNA TGCGCCAGCACCAATGTGGCAGGGCCGAACACTGAAGCTTTCTTT. Its translation: CASTNVAGPNTEAFF.

The chain uses TRBV21-1 and TRBJ2-1; TRBD2 is taken as the D call from the table, unchecked against the DNA. TRBV21-1 is a pseudogene segment. The CDR3 is made up of 16 amino acids. The CDR3 loop is CASSKVIAGGQYEQFF. CDR3 bases: TGTGCCAGCAGCAAAGTGATAGCGGGGGGCCAGTATGAGCAGTTCTTC.

This chain connects TRBV6-1 to TRBJ1-1; the match to TRBD1 covers 7 bases. From germline, CDR1 is MNHNS and CDR2 SASEGT. The V and J ends lost 6 bases and 1 base, in that order; junction bases with no gene match: 5. The length of the CDR3 is 14 residues. CDR3 in amino acids: CASREGQPNTEAFF. The CDR3 bases are TGTGCCAGCAGGGAGGGACAGCCGAACACTGAAGCTTTCTTT.

The CDR3 spells CASSWGGPNTEAFF. As DNA, the CDR3 is TGTGCCAGCAGTTGGGGGGGGCCGAACACTGAAGCTTTCTTT. The chain combines TRBV27 with TRBJ1-1, with a possible D match to TRBD1 (6 bases). The CDR3 covers 14 residues. The V end lost 4 bases, the J end lost 1 base, and 10 bases lay between the germline ends. Germline assignment: CDR1 MNHEY and CDR2 SMNVEV (reference sequence).

This chain connects TRBV30 to TRBJ2-3, with 8 bases lining up with TRBD2. Unmatched junction bases numbered 7, after V lost 2 bases and J lost 6 bases. Germline CDR1 and CDR2: GTSNPN and SVGIG (reference sequence). The CDR3 contains 14 residues. This CDR3 reads CAWSIGGAWDTQYF. The CDR3 region has the DNA TGTGCCTGGAGTATCGGGGGGGCTTGGGATACGCAGTATTTT.

J is TRBJ2-1 and V is TRBV2, with TRBD2 as a possible D gene (6 bases). Germline V gene lookup returns CDR1 SNHLY and CDR2 FYNNEI. Between the trimmed V and J ends, which lost 6 bases and 5 bases, there was a span of 14 bases. The CDR3 length is 14 residues. The CDR3 sequence is CASSLDGGHNEQFF. The CDR3 coding sequence is TGTGCCAGCAGCCTAGACGGGGGTCACAATGAGCAGTTCTTC.

The V and J genes are TRBV7-2 and TRBJ1-5; D may be TRBD1 (6 bases). V was pared by 5 bases and J by 2 bases, with 13 bases between. CDR1 and CDR2 (germline): SGHTA, FQGNSA. The CDR3 spans 15 residues. This CDR3 reads CASSPPTGRNQPQHF. DNA of the CDR3: TGTGCCAGCAGCCCCCCCACAGGGCGCAATCAGCCCCAGCATTTT.

This clone appeared a single time. CDR3 amino acids: CASTIDSQYNYGYTF. In DNA, the CDR3 is TGTGCCAGTACTATCGACAGCCAATATAACTATGGCTACACCTTC. V is TRBV11-2 and J is TRBJ1-2, with D tentatively TRBD1 (5 bases). Germline V gene sequence: CDR1 SGHAT, CDR2 FQNNGV. The CDR3 covers 15 residues. V lost 9 bases and J lost 1, with 18 bases in between.

V is TRBV5-4 and J is TRBJ2-1; D perhaps matches TRBD2 (6 bases). The CDR3 is 14 residues long. The V end lost 0 bases, the J end lost 3 bases, and 7 bases lay between the germline ends. In germline, CDR1 is SGHNT, CDR2 YYREEE (reference sequence). The CDR3 spells CASSLGLDYNEQFF. CDR3 sequence (DNA): TGTGCCAGCAGCTTGGGACTAGACTACAATGAGCAGTTCTTC. The whole variable domain, filled in from reference TRBV5-4 and TRBJ2-1, reads ETGVTQSPTHLIKTRGQQVTLRCSSQSGHNTVSWYQQALGQGPQFIFQYYREEENGRGNFPPRFSGLQFPNYSSELNVNALELDDSALYLCASSLGLDYNEQFFGPGTRLTVL.

Only a few counts were recorded for this clone. This CDR3 is CASSTTGVNSPLHF. The CDR3, as DNA: TGTGCCAGTAGTACGACAGGGGTAAATTCACCCCTCCACTTT. The chain joins TRBV19 to TRBJ1-6; 8 bases line up with TRBD1. Germline V gene data show CDR1 as LNHDA and CDR2 as SQIVND (reference sequence). The CDR3 contains 14 residues. The V gene end was trimmed by 4 bases and the J gene end by 7 bases; junction bases not matched to a gene: 3.

Only a few counts were recorded for this clone. The CDR3 protein is CATEGQLPSPLHF. The DNA of the CDR3 is TGTGCCACCGAGGGACAGTTGCCCTCACCCCTCCACTTT. The chain employs TRBV6-5 and TRBJ1-6, with TRBD1 identical over 7 bases. The germline CDR1 and CDR2 sequences are MNHEY and SVGAGI. V dropped 10 bases and J dropped 10; count of bases not matched to a gene: 10. The CDR3 is made up of 13 amino acids.

V usage is TRBV30 and J usage is TRBJ1-2; 10 nucleotides match TRBD1. There are 15 residues in the CDR3. The germline V gene encodes CDR1 GTSNPN and CDR2 SVGIG (reference sequence). The V segment lost 3 bases and the J segment 5 bases; nucleotides outside the gene matches: 9. DNA for the CDR3: TGTGCCTGGAGCTCCAGGGACAGGGGATGGTATGGCTACACCTTC. This encodes CAWSSRDRGWYGYTF.

This chain links TRBV28 with TRBJ1-4, with D possibly being TRBD1 (6 bases). CDR3 size: 15 residues. With 10 bases removed from V and 3 bases from J, the gap between germline ends came to 18 bases. The germline CDR1 and CDR2 sequences are MDHEN and SYDVKM. The CDR3 loop is CATSRDGTSNEKLFF. The CDR3, as DNA: TGTGCCACCTCCAGGGACGGGACATCTAATGAAAAACTGTTTTTT.

This chain connects TRBV7-9 to TRBJ1-4; TRBD1 is a possible D gene (6 bases). Germline V CDR1 and CDR2: SEHNR, FQNEAQ (reference sequence). V was pared by 3 bases and J by 5 bases, with 10 bases between. The CDR3 runs to 14 residues. CDR3 loop: CASSFGGGNEKLFF. The CDR3 DNA reads TGTGCCAGCAGCTTTGGTGGGGGCAATGAAAAACTGTTTTTT. Full variable domain (remainder filled in from reference TRBV7-9 and TRBJ1-4): DTGVSQNPRHKITKRGQNVTFRCDPISEHNRLYWYRQTLGQGPEFLTYFQNEAQLEKSRLLSDRFSAERPKGSFSTLEIQRTEQGDSAMYLCASSFGGGNEKLFFGSGTQLSVL.

V usage is TRBV6-1 and J usage is TRBJ2-7; D unclear. The V and J ends lost 6 bases and 3 bases respectively, with 12 bases between them. Germline CDR1 reads MNHNS; CDR2 reads SASEGT. The CDR3 sequence is 13 residues long. CDR3 protein: CASSAKSGYEQYF. The CDR3 bases are TGTGCCAGCAGCGCCAAGTCGGGCTACGAGCAGTACTTC.

The sample holds a few counts of this clone. V and J are TRBV29-1 and TRBJ1-2; no definite D call. CDR3 length: 16 residues. CDR1 and CDR2 from the germline V gene are SQVTM and ANQGSEA. Trimming took off 3 bases at V and 7 bases at J, with 24 bases between the two ends. The CDR3 sequence: CSVDLFSGSGGGGYTF. The CDR3, as DNA: TGCAGCGTTGATCTATTTAGCGGCTCAGGCGGAGGTGGCTACACCTTC.